Presented here are 8 T cell receptor beta chains from one specimen sequenced in a study of cytomegalovirus exposure and HLA in healthy donors. The PCR had 60 Vbeta and 13 Jbeta primers. Only in-frame clones appear in the TCRdb table, and some are missing; sequencing was by immunoSEQ multiplex PCR. The sample holds tens of thousands of clones; roughly four fifths are singletons and the top ten take under 5.5%. Source material: PBMCs. The source of these receptors is a woman in her thirties or forties in good health and CMV-seropositive.

A few counts support this clone. The rearrangement joins TRBV7-9 to TRBJ1-1; D perhaps matches TRBD1 (5 bases). Germline V gene lookup returns CDR1 SEHNR and CDR2 FQNEAQ (reference sequence). The CDR3 sequence is 14 residues long. Trimming cost V 2 bases and J 1 base, with 8 bases left between them. CDR3 nucleotides: TGTGCCAGCAGCTTAAGCGGGGCGAACACTGAAGCTTTCTTT. Translation: CASSLSGANTEAFF.

This rearrangement joins TRBV10-3 to TRBJ2-3; 7 bases line up with TRBD2. Per the germline V gene, CDR1 is ENHRY and CDR2 is SYGVKD. V gave up 6 bases and J gave up 4 bases; unmatched junction bases: 7. This CDR3 region has 14 residues. CDR3 loop: CAIRERGGADTQYF. The CDR3 nucleotides read TGTGCCATCAGGGAGCGGGGAGGGGCAGATACGCAGTATTTT.

This chain's CDR3 is CASSGDRALKGSPLHF. The CDR3 nucleotides are TGTGCCAGCAGTGGGGACAGGGCTTTAAAGGGTTCACCCCTCCACTTT. This chain joins TRBV6-1 and TRBJ1-6, with 9 positions matching TRBD1. The V gene end was trimmed by 4 bases and the J gene end by 9 bases; junction bases not matched to a gene: 10. There are 16 residues in the CDR3. The germline V gene has CDR1 MNHNS and CDR2 SASEGT.

This clone was seen at least ten times. This sequence joins TRBV19 and TRBJ2-7; D may be TRBD2 (5 bases). Trimming shortened V by 3 bases and J by 6 bases, and 12 bases separated the two germline ends. Per germline, CDR1 LNHDA and CDR2 SQIVND (reference sequence). The CDR3 has 13 residues. CDR3 region: CASSIFPDSEQYF. CDR3 coding DNA: TGTGCCAGTAGTATCTTTCCGGACTCCGAGCAGTACTTC. Based on the CDR3 plus reference TRBV19 and TRBJ2-7, the full variable domain is DGGITQSPKYLFRKEGQNVTLSCEQNLNHDAMYWYRQDPGQGLRLIYYSQIVNDFQKGDIAEGYSVSREKKESFPLTVTSAQKNPTAFYLCASSIFPDSEQYFGPGTRLTVT.

The chain carries TRBV5-4 and TRBJ2-5; 8 bases are shared with TRBD1. The closer fit of TRBJ2-7 to the DNA end suggests the J call may be wrong. This CDR3 has 14 residues. Germline CDR1 reads SGHNT; CDR2 reads YYREEE (reference sequence). In nucleotides, the CDR3 is TGTGCCAGCAGCTTGCAGGGGGCGTTCTACGAGCAGTACTTC. This translates into CASSLQGAFYEQYF.

The J gene is TRBJ2-5, the V gene TRBV6-5; 11 bases map to TRBD2. The J call is uncertain, as TRBJ2-7 better fits the DNA end. Germline CDR1 is MNHEY and CDR2 is SVGAGI. The CDR3 consists of 15 residues. CDR3 nucleotide sequence: TGTGCCAGCAGTTCCCGACTAGCGGGGTCCTACGAGCAGTACTTC. Protein sequence: CASSSRLAGSYEQYF.

Comments on this clone: An end of the junction differs from the germline gene, which may be a read error. The genes are TRBV29-1 and TRBJ1-2, with TRBD1 matching 8 bases. CDR1 SQVTM and CDR2 ANQGSEA come from the germline V gene. This CDR3 has 13 amino acids. DNA for the CDR3: TGCAGCGGCGGCACAGGGGGTAACTATGGCTACCCCTTC. As protein: CSGGTGGNYGYPF.

The rearrangement links TRBV28 to TRBJ1-5, with 10 positions matching TRBD1. Germline V gene lookup returns CDR1 MDHEN and CDR2 SYDVKM. V shed 5 bases, J shed 3 bases, and the junction held 4 bases outside the gene matches. CDR3 length: 15 amino acids. CDR3 DNA: TGTGCCAGCAGTCCGGGGACAGGGGACAATCAGCCCCAGCATTTT. Its protein product is CASSPGTGDNQPQHF.